The 20 T cell receptor beta chains listed next were all sequenced from one sample in a study of blood T cell repertoires in COVID-19. TCRdb's copy holds only in-frame clones and misses some; the assay was immunoSEQ multiplex PCR. Altogether roughly 200,000 clones are present, 70% to 90% being singletons, with the ten largest covering approximately 8.7%. The specimen was PBMCs or T cells enriched from blood (not recorded which). The receptors were sampled from a man aged 40-50 years who had recovered from COVID-19.

The V and J genes are TRBV5-1 and TRBJ1-2, with D hard to call. V was shortened by 6 bases and J by 5 bases, with 11 bases between the two germline ends. In germline, CDR1 is SGHRS, CDR2 YFSETQ. The CDR3 spans 12 residues. The CDR3 loop is CASTSGGYGYTF. The CDR3 nucleotides are TGCGCCAGCACTTCAGGTGGTTATGGCTACACCTTC. Looking up the rest from reference TRBV5-1 and TRBJ1-2 gives the full variable domain: KAGVTQTPRYLIKTRGQQVTLSCSPISGHRSVSWYQQTPGQGLQFLFEYFSETQRNKGNFPGRFSGRQFSNSRSEMNVSTLELGDSALYLCASTSGGYGYTFGSGTRLTVV.

The CDR3 DNA sequence: TGTGCCAGCTCACCACCCGGGGCCTCCGGGAGGGACACTGAAGCTTTCTTT. Its protein is CASSPPGASGRDTEAFF. The V and J genes are TRBV18 and TRBJ1-1; D is perhaps TRBD1 (5 bases). This CDR3 has 17 residues. Per germline, CDR1 KGHSH and CDR2 LQKENI. Trimming took 0 bases from V and 3 from J, leaving 17 bases between them.

The chain joins TRBV4-1 to TRBJ1-2; 9 positions match TRBD1. The CDR3 totals 16 residues. Germline CDR1 MGHRA, CDR2 YSYEKL. Trimming cost V 1 base and J 8 bases; bases outside gene matches: 11. The CDR3 nucleotides are TGCGCCAGCAGCCAAGTCGCTGGACAGGGGATAACAGGCTACACCTTC. It specifies CASSQVAGQGITGYTF.

The chain carries TRBV10-2 and TRBJ2-7; the D is unclear. CDR1 is WSHSY, CDR2 SAAADI, per germline. This CDR3 comprises 14 residues. Trimming stripped 4 bases from V and 3 bases from J, with 13 bases between. The CDR3 DNA follows: TGCGCCAGCAGTGGGAGCCCCTCGGGCTACGAGCAGTACTTC. Its protein product is CASSGSPSGYEQYF.

J is TRBJ1-4 and V is TRBV5-1, with 7 bases identical to TRBD1. The CDR3 is made up of 13 amino acids. The junction had 5 bases not matched to a gene; V was cut back by 5 bases and J by 7 bases. Germline assignment: CDR1 SGHRS and CDR2 YFSETQ. CDR3 loop: CASRTGQLEKLFF. CDR3 coding DNA: TGCGCCAGCAGAACGGGACAGCTTGAAAAACTGTTTTTT.

In the case of this clone: This CDR3 is also generated by other DNA sequences in the sample. This sequence joins TRBV7-2 and TRBJ2-4; a weak D match, TRBD1 (7 bases). From germline, CDR1 is SGHTA and CDR2 FQGNSA. The CDR3 consists of 16 residues. V shed 2 bases and J shed 1 base, with 12 bases lying between them. CDR3 amino acids: CASSLYPGGAKNIQYF. The CDR3 bases are TGTGCCAGCAGCTTATACCCAGGGGGGGCCAAAAACATTCAGTACTTC.

The rearrangement links TRBV9 to TRBJ1-5, with 10 bases aligning to TRBD1. The germline V gene has CDR1 SGDLS and CDR2 YYNGEE. Losses at the gene ends were 4 bases for V and 5 bases for J; bases not matched to a gene: 9. This CDR3 is 16 amino acids long. CDR3 residues: CASSPGQGSRYQPQHF. The CDR3 nucleotides are TGTGCCAGCAGCCCGGGACAGGGGTCGAGATATCAGCCCCAGCATTTT.

J is TRBJ2-7 and V is TRBV7-2; the D gene is possibly TRBD2 (6 bases). The CDR3 is made up of 14 amino acids. V was shortened by 5 bases and J by 1 base, with 12 bases between the two germline ends. From germline, CDR1 is SGHTA and CDR2 FQGNSA. The CDR3 DNA sequence: TGTGCCAGCAGCATGGGACTTCTATCCTACGAGCAGTACTTC. Its protein is CASSMGLLSYEQYF.

The CDR3 DNA reads TGCAGCGTTGATTCACAGGGTTGGGAGACCCAGTACTTC. Translated, it gives CSVDSQGWETQYF. This chain connects TRBV29-1 to TRBJ2-5, with a possible D match to TRBD1 (6 bases). V was clipped by 3 bases and J by 5 bases, with 13 bases between them. Germline values: CDR1 SQVTM, CDR2 ANQGSEA. This CDR3 is 13 amino acids long.

The gene calls are TRBV4-1 and TRBJ1-6; D not resolved. This CDR3 region has 17 residues. Trimming left V 1 base short and J 6 bases short, with 16 bases between. CDR1 and CDR2 (germline): MGHRA, YSYEKL. The CDR3 is CASSQAATGAINSPLHF. CDR3 in DNA: TGCGCCAGCAGCCAAGCGGCAACGGGAGCTATTAATTCACCCCTCCACTTT.

The genes are TRBV6-5 and TRBJ2-7; D gene ambiguous. The germline CDR1 and CDR2 sequences are MNHEY and SVGAGI. This CDR3 comprises 12 residues. V gave up 7 bases and J gave up 0 bases, with 7 bases separating them. Here the CDR3 DNA reads TGTGCCAGCATCGGGTCCTCCTACGAGCAGTACTTC. It encodes CASIGSSYEQYF.

This clone was counted only a few times. The gene calls are TRBV7-9 and TRBJ1-1; 7 nucleotides match TRBD1. Trimming took 7 bases from V and 6 from J; bases not matched to a gene: 8. The CDR3 spans 13 residues. Germline CDR1 is SEHNR and CDR2 is FQNEAQ (reference sequence). Here the CDR3 DNA reads TGTGCCAGCACCATACAGGGGAAGGCTGAAGCTTTCTTT. This sequence encodes CASTIQGKAEAFF.

The table lists this clone with a count of one. V gene TRBV30 combines with J gene TRBJ2-6; D is perhaps TRBD2 (6 bases). Germline V lookup: CDR1 GTSNPN, CDR2 SVGIG (reference sequence). Trimming stripped 2 bases from V and 0 bases from J, with 11 bases between. The CDR3 is 16 amino acids. The CDR3 DNA is TGTGCCTGGAGTAGTTGGAGGGACTCTGGGGCCAACGTCCTGACTTTC. Translation gives CAWSSWRDSGANVLTF.

This sequence joins TRBV5-1 and TRBJ2-2, with 14 positions matching TRBD2. Germline V gene data show CDR1 as SGHRS and CDR2 as YFSETQ. The ends lost 6 bases at V and 1 base at J; junction bases unmatched: 17. The CDR3 spans 21 residues. Written as DNA, the CDR3 is TGCGCCAGCACCTTACATTCCACGGGGACTAGCGGGAGACGGAACACCGGGGAGCTGTTTTTT. As protein: CASTLHSTGTSGRRNTGELFF.

The chain carries TRBV7-8 and TRBJ1-5; TRBD1 matches 9 bases. The CDR3 contains 20 residues. J gave up 0 bases and V 5 bases, and 17 bases lay outside the gene matches. Per the germline V gene, CDR1 is SGHVS and CDR2 is FQNEAQ. CDR3 in DNA: TGTGCCAGCAGCCAACGACAACAGGGGGCGAGGGGATATAGCAATCAGCCCCAGCATTTT. Protein sequence: CASSQRQQGARGYSNQPQHF. Using reference TRBV7-8 and TRBJ1-5 for the parts outside the CDR3, the full variable domain is GAGVSQSPRYKVAKRGQDVALRCDPISGHVSLFWYQQALGQGPEFLTYFQNEAQLDKSGLPSDRFFAERPEGSVSTLKIQRTQQEDSAVYLCASSQRQQGARGYSNQPQHFGDGTRLSIL.

J is TRBJ1-2 and V is TRBV6-6; TRBD1 aligns across 7 bases. Per germline, CDR1 MNHNY and CDR2 SVGAGI (reference sequence). Germline trimming cut 6 bases from V and 4 bases from J; bases unmatched to any gene: 5. There are 13 residues in the CDR3. The CDR3 bases are TGTGCCAGCAGCCAACAGGGGACCTATGGCTACACCTTC. Encoded protein: CASSQQGTYGYTF.

The chain is built from TRBV5-1 and TRBJ1-2; 7 bases match TRBD1. The CDR3 runs 13 residues. Germline lookup yields CDR1 SGHRS and CDR2 YFSETQ. V trimming: 2 bases; J trimming: 4 bases; junction bases outside the gene matches: 2. CDR3 amino acids: CASSFRGSYGYTF. CDR3 DNA: TGCGCCAGCAGCTTCAGGGGGTCCTATGGCTACACCTTC.

In its sample, this clone was seen once. The rearrangement joins TRBV12-1 to TRBJ1-6; the DNA was not compared with TRBD1, the D call given in the table. TRBV12-1 is an annotated pseudogene. The CDR3 runs 18 residues. Written as DNA, the CDR3 is TGTGCCAGCAGCTTTGATCGCGGCGGGACAGGCTATAATTCACCCCTCCACTTT. Translation gives CASSFDRGGTGYNSPLHF.

This chain joins TRBV6-5 and TRBJ2-3; 7 bases fit TRBD2. This CDR3 region has 14 residues. V was pared by 7 bases and J by 5 bases, with 9 bases of the junction left unmatched. The germline CDR1 and CDR2 sequences are MNHEY and SVGAGI. CDR3 residues: CASTPGLGGDTQYF. CDR3 nucleotides: TGTGCCAGCACCCCCGGACTAGGAGGAGATACGCAGTATTTT.

The chain carries TRBV5-1 and TRBJ1-2; perhaps TRBD1 as D (5 bases). V dropped 5 bases and J dropped 13 bases, with 24 bases sitting between them. The CDR3 covers 14 residues. CDR1 and CDR2 from the germline V gene are SGHRS and YFSETQ. The CDR3 nucleotides read TGCGCCAGCAGAGCCGGGGGAGACAACGGCATAGGCACCTTC. Its protein product is CASRAGGDNGIGTF.